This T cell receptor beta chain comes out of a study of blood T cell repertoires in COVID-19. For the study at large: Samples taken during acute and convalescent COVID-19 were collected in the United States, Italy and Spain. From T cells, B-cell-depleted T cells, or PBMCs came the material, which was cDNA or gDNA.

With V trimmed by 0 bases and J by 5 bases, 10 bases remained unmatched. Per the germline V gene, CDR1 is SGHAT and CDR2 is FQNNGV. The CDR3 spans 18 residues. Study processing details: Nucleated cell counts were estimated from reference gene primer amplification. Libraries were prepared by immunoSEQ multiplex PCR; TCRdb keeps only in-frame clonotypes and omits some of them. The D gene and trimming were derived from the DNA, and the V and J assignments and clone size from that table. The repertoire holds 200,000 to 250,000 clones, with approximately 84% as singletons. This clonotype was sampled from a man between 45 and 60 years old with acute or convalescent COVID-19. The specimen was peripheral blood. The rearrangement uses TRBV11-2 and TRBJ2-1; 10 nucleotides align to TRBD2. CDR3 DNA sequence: TGTGCCAGCAGCTTAGATCAGTGGGGACTAGCGCAAAACAATGAGCAGTTCTTC. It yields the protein CASSLDQWGLAQNNEQFF.